One T cell receptor (beta chain) is described in this entry. Its specificity is not known. This entry is derived from a study of cytomegalovirus exposure and HLA in healthy donors. Overall study findings and caveats: Associated with HLA alleles at 0.05 false discovery rate in a later analysis were about 17,000 TCR beta sequences.

Germline-derived CDR1 and CDR2 are MDHEN and SYDVKM. The CDR3 extends over 16 amino acids. V gave up 8 bases and J gave up 1 base; unmatched junction bases: 9. This PCR relied on a set of 60 Vbeta primers and 13 Jbeta primers. TCRdb's copy holds only in-frame clones and misses some; the assay was immunoSEQ multiplex PCR. The repertoire has 70,000 to 100,000 clones, approximately 64% of them found once; the top ten carry about 22%. J is TRBJ2-2 and V is TRBV28; 8 bases match TRBD1. This sequence originates from a woman in her 50s in good health and CMV-seropositive. The sequenced material came from PBMCs. The CDR3 sequence: CASERLGQGNTGELFF. The CDR3 DNA is TGTGCCAGCGAGAGACTAGGACAGGGGAACACCGGGGAGCTGTTTTTT.